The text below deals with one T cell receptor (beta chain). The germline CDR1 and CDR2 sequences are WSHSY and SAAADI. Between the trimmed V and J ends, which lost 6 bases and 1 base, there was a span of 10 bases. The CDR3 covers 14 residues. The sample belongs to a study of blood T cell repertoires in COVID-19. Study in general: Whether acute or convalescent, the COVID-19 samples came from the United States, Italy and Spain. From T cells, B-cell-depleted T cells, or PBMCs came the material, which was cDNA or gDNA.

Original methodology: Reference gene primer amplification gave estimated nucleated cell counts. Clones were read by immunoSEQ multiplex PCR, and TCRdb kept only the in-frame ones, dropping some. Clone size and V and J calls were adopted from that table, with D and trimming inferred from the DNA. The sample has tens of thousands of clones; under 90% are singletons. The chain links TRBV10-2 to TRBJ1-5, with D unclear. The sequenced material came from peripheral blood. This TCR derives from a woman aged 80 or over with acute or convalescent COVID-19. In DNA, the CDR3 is TGCGCCAGCAGAACGGGAGGGAGCAATCAGCCCCAGCATTTT. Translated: CASRTGGSNQPQHF.